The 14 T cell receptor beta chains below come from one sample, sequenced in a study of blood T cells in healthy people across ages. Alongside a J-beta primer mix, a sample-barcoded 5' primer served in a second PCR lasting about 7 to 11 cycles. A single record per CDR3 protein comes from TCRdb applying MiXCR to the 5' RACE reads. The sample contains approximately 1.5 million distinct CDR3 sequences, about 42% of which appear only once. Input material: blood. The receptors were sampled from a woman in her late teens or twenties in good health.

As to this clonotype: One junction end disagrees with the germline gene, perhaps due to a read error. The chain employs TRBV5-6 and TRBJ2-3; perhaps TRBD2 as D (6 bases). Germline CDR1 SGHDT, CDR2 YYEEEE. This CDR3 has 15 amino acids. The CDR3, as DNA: TGTGCCAGCAGCTTGGACGAGGGAGGCACAGATACGCGGTATTTT. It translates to CASSLDEGGTDTRYF.

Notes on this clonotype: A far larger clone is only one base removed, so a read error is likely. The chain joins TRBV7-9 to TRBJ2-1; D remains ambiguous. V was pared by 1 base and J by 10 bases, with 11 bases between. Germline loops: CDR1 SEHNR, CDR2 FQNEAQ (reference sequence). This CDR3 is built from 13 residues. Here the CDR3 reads CASSLGQLYEQFF. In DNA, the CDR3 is TGTGCCAGCAGCTTAGGTCAGCTATACGAGCAGTTCTTC.

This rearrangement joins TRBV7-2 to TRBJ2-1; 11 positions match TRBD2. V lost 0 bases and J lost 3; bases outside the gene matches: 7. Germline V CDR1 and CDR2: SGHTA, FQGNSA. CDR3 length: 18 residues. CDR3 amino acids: CASSLAGGLAGGYNEQFF. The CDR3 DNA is TGTGCCAGCAGCTTAGCGGGAGGACTAGCGGGCGGCTACAATGAGCAGTTCTTC.

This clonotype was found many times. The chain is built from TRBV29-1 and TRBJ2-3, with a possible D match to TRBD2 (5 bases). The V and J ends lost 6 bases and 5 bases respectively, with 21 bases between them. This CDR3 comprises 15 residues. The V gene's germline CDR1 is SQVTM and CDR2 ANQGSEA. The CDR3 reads CSVTFKGTEGDTQYF. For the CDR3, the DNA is TGCAGCGTAACCTTCAAGGGTACTGAGGGAGATACGCAGTATTTT.

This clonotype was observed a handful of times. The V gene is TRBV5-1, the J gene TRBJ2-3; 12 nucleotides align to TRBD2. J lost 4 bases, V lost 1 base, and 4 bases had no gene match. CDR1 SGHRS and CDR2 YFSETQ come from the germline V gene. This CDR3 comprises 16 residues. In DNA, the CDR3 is TGCGCCAGCAGCTTGTCACTAGCGGGAGGCTCAGATACGCAGTATTTT. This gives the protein CASSLSLAGGSDTQYF. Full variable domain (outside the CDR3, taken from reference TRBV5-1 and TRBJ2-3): KAGVTQTPRYLIKTRGQQVTLSCSPISGHRSVSWYQQTPGQGLQFLFEYFSETQRNKGNFPGRFSGRQFSNSRSEMNVSTLELGDSALYLCASSLSLAGGSDTQYFGPGTRLTVL.

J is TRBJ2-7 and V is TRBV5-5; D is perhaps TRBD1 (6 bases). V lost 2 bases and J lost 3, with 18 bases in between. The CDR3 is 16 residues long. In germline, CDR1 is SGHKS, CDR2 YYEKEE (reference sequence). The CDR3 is CASSLTPDSLRYEQYF. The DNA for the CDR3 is TGTGCCAGCAGCTTAACCCCGGACAGTCTTCGCTACGAGCAGTACTTC.

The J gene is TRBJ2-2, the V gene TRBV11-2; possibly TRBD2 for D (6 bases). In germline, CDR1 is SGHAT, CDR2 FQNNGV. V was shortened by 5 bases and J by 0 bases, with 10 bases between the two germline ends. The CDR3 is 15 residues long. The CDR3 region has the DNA TGTGCCAGCAGCAAACCGGGAGCGAACACCGGGGAGCTGTTTTTT. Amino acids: CASSKPGANTGELFF.

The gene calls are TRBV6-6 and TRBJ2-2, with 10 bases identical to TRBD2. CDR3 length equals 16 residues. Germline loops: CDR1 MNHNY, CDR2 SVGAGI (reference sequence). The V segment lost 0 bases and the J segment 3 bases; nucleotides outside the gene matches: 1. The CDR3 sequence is CASSYSLAGDTGELFF. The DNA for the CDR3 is TGTGCCAGCAGTTACTCTCTAGCGGGAGACACCGGGGAGCTGTTTTTT.

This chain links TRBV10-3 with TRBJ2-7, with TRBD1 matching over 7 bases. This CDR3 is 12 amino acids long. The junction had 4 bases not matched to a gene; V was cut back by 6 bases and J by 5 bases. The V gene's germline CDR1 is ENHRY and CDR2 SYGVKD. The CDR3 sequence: CAIRGDRDEQYF. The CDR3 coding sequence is TGTGCCATCAGGGGGGACAGAGACGAGCAGTACTTC.

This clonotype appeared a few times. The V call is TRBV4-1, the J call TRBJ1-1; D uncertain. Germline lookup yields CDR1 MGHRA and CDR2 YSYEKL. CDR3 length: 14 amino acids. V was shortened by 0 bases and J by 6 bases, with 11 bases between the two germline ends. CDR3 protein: CASSQEGWVAEAFF. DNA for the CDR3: TGCGCCAGCAGCCAAGAGGGGTGGGTCGCTGAAGCTTTCTTT.

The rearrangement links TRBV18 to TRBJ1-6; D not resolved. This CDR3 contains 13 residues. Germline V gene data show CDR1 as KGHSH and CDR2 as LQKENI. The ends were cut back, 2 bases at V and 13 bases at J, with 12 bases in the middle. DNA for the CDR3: TGTGCCAGCTCACCATTCAGGTTGAGGCCCCTCCACTTT. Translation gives CASSPFRLRPLHF.

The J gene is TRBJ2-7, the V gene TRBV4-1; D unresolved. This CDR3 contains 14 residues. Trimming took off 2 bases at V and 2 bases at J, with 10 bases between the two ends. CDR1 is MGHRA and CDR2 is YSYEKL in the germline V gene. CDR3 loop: CASSQTQVTYEQYF. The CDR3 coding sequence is TGCGCCAGCAGCCAAACCCAGGTTACCTACGAGCAGTACTTC.

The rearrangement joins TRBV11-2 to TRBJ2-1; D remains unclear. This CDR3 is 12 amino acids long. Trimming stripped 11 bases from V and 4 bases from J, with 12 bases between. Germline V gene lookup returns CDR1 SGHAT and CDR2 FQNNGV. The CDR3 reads CAGGSIYNEQFF. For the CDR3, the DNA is TGTGCCGGCGGATCCATATACAATGAGCAGTTCTTC.

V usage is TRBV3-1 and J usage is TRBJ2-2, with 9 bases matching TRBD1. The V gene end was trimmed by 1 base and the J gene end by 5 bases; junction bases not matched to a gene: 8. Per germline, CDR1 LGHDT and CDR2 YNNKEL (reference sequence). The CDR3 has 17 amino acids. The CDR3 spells CASSQGQGGPRTGELFF. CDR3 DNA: TGTGCCAGCAGCCAAGGACAGGGGGGGCCGCGGACCGGGGAGCTGTTTTTT.